This T cell receptor beta chain was sequenced during a study of T cells after yellow fever vaccination. TCRdb processed the 5' RACE reads anew with MiXCR; each CDR3 protein has one entry. This table has tens of thousands of distinct CDR3 sequences, approximately 7% appearing once. The CDR3 length is 16 residues. The germline CDR1 and CDR2 sequences are SGHAT and FQNNGV. V was pared by 5 bases and J by 0 bases, with 16 bases between. This clonotype has only a few counts. The rearrangement joins TRBV11-2 to TRBJ1-1; D uncertain. The sequence was obtained from a man aged 18 to 30 who received the YFV17D yellow fever vaccine. Specimen: CD8+ T cells sorted from PBMCs, collected on the day of the first yellow fever vaccination. DNA for the CDR3: TGTGCCAGCAGCCCGATTCGAGGGCCGATGAACACTGAAGCTTTCTTT. This sequence encodes CASSPIRGPMNTEAFF. Based on the CDR3 plus reference TRBV11-2 and TRBJ1-1, the full variable domain is EAGVAQSPRYKIIEKRQSVAFWCNPISGHATLYWYQQILGQGPKLLIQFQNNGVVDDSQLPKDRFSAERLKGVDSTLKIQPAKLEDSAVYLCASSPIRGPMNTEAFFGQGTRLTVV.